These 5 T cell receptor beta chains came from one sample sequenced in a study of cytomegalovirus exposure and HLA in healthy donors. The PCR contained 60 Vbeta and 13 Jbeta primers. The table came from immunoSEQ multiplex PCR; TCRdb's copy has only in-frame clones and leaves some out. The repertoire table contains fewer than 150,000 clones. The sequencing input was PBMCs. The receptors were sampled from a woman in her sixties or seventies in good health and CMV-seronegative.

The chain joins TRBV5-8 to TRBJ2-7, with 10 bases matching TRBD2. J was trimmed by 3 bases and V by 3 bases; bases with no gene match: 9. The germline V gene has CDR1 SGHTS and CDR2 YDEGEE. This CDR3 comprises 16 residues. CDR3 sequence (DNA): TGTGCCAGCAGCTCGCTAGCGGGAGAGTTCCGCTACGAGCAGTACTTC. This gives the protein CASSSLAGEFRYEQYF.

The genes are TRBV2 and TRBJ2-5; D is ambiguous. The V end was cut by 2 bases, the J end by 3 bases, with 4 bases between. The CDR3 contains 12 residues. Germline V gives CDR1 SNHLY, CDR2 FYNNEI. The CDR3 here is CASSESKETQYF. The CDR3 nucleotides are TGTGCCAGCAGTGAATCAAAAGAGACCCAGTACTTC.

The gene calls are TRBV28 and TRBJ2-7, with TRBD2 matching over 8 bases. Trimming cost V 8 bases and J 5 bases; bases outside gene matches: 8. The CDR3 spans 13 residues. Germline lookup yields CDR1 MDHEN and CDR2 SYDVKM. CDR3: CASSPGGGDEQYF. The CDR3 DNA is TGTGCCAGCTCCCCCGGGGGGGGCGACGAGCAGTACTTC.

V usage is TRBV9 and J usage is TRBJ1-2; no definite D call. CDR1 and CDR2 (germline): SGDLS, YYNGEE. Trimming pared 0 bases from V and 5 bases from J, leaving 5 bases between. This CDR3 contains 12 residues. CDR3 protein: CASSVVGYGYTF. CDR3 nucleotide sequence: TGTGCCAGCAGCGTAGTCGGTTATGGCTACACCTTC.

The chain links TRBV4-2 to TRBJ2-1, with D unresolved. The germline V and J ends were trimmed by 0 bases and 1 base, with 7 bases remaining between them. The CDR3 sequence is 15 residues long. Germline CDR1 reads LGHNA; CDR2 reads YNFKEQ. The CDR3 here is CASSQDVSSYNEQFF. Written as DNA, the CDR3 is TGTGCCAGCAGCCAAGATGTTAGTTCCTACAATGAGCAGTTCTTC.